This paragraph reports one TCR beta chain. Trimming stripped 2 bases from V and 5 bases from J, with 13 bases between. There are 16 residues in the CDR3. Per germline, CDR1 MNHEY and CDR2 SVGAGI. This sample was included in a study of shared T cell receptors in the human thymus. Sequencing used immunoSEQ multiplex PCR; TCRdb keeps in-frame clones, though not all of them. The sample carries 600,000 or so clones, around 87% recorded once. This sample was also put to use in a study of human thymus T cells. Turning to that study: Serving as donors were healthy Finnish infants, each of whom was having open corrective surgery for congenital heart defects. From resections taken during corrective heart surgery, the thymus tissue was obtained. Thymic and blood repertoires appeared to show biased V and J gene usage. What related research reported was that thymic repertoires overlapped highly among unrelated individuals.

The TCR sequence derives from a boy younger than two with a congenital heart defect. The V and J genes are TRBV6-5 and TRBJ1-6; D is unresolved. The sample taken for sequencing was thymocytes. The CDR3 DNA reads TGTGCCAGCAGTTACCCGGGTCAGACCAATAATTCACCCCTCCACTTT. Translation: CASSYPGQTNNSPLHF.